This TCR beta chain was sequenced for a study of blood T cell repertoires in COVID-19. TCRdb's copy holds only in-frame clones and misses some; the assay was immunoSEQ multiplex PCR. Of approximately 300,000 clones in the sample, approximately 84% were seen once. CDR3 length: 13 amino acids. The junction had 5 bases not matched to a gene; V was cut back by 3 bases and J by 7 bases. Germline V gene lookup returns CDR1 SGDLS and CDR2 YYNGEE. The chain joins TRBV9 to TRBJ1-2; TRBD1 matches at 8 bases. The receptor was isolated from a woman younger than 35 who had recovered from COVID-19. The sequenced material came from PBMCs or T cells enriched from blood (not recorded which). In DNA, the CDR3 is TGTGCCAGCAGCGCCGGGACAGGACCTGGCTACACCTTC. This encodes CASSAGTGPGYTF.